The 16 T cell receptor beta chains presented below share a single source sample, sequenced in a study of cytomegalovirus exposure and HLA in healthy donors. Vbeta (60) and Jbeta (13) primers were used in the PCR. This table comes from immunoSEQ multiplex PCR, and its TCRdb copy is limited to in-frame clones, with some not included. This sample has some 170,000 clones, with 82% found just once. Sequenced input: PBMCs. The receptors originated from a girl under 18 in good health and CMV-seropositive.

This clone was seen only once. This chain links TRBV2 with TRBJ2-7; 7 bases line up with TRBD1. With 6 bases clipped from V and 3 bases from J, the junction kept 11 bases outside the gene matches. CDR3 length equals 15 residues. Germline CDR1 reads SNHLY; CDR2 reads FYNNEI. The CDR3 spells CASSQTEGANYEQYF. The DNA for the CDR3 is TGTGCCAGCAGCCAAACCGAGGGGGCCAACTACGAGCAGTACTTC.

This clone was seen just once. The V call is TRBV5-1, the J call TRBJ2-1; TRBD2 aligns across 15 bases. Per the germline V gene, CDR1 is SGHRS and CDR2 is YFSETQ. V shed 3 bases, J shed 13 bases, and the junction held 8 bases outside the gene matches. The CDR3 totals 15 residues. CDR3 sequence reads: CASSSNGLAGGRQFF. CDR3 sequence (DNA): TGCGCCAGCAGCTCGAATGGACTAGCGGGAGGGCGACAGTTCTTC.

The chain recombines TRBV28 with TRBJ1-3; 7 positions agree with TRBD1. The CDR3 is made up of 14 amino acids. CDR1 is MDHEN and CDR2 is SYDVKM in the germline V gene. Trimming removed 6 bases from V and 8 bases from J; junction bases left unmatched: 10. CDR3 residues: CASSPGQFSDTIYF. CDR3 DNA sequence: TGTGCCAGCAGCCCGGGACAGTTTTCGGACACCATATATTTT.

In its sample, this clone was seen a few times. The V and J genes are TRBV7-2 and TRBJ2-5, with no clear D. The CDR3 has 12 amino acids. Trimming removed 2 bases at V and 4 bases at J, with 5 bases between. CDR1 is SGHTA, CDR2 FQGNSA, per germline. This CDR3 is CASSLIGETQYF. As DNA, the CDR3 is TGTGCCAGCAGCTTAATCGGAGAGACCCAGTACTTC. The whole variable domain, filled in from reference TRBV7-2 and TRBJ2-5, reads GAGVSQSPSNKVTEKGKDVELRCDPISGHTALYWYRQSLGQGLEFLIYFQGNSAPDKSGLPSDRFSAERTGGSVSTLTIQRTQQEDSAVYLCASSLIGETQYFGPGTRLLVL.

Concerning this clone: One end of the junction varies from germline; a read error may be responsible. This chain links TRBV15 with TRBJ1-4; tentatively, D is TRBD1 (5 bases). Germline CDR1 LNHNV, CDR2 YYDKDF (reference sequence). The CDR3 is 13 amino acids. The DNA for the CDR3 is TGTGCGACCAGGAGCAGGGTCGAAGAAAAACTGTTTTTT. Protein product: CATRSRVEEKLFF.

The V gene is TRBV10-3, the J gene TRBJ2-1, with 12 bases fitting TRBD2. J gave up 0 bases and V 4 bases, and 1 base lay outside the gene matches. This CDR3 is built from 16 residues. CDR1 and CDR2 (germline): ENHRY, SYGVKD. The CDR3 reads CAISGTSGTSYNEQFF. CDR3 coding DNA: TGTGCCATCAGTGGGACTAGCGGGACCTCCTACAATGAGCAGTTCTTC.

J is TRBJ1-3 and V is TRBV9; D is unclear. CDR3 length equals 15 residues. Trimming stripped 3 bases from V and 0 bases from J, with 10 bases between. Germline assignment: CDR1 SGDLS and CDR2 YYNGEE. CDR3 amino acids: CASSADGSSGNTIYF. CDR3 bases: TGTGCCAGCAGCGCAGACGGGAGCTCTGGAAACACCATATATTTT.

The rearrangement uses TRBV5-6 and TRBJ1-2; 9 nucleotides line up with TRBD1. V dropped 4 bases and J dropped 4; count of bases not matched to a gene: 17. Germline V lookup: CDR1 SGHDT, CDR2 YYEEEE. There are 18 residues in the CDR3. The CDR3 DNA reads as TGTGCCAGCAGCACCCCGGACAGGGGATTCGGTTGGGTCTATGGCTACACCTTC. Its translation is CASSTPDRGFGWVYGYTF.

The V and J genes are TRBV7-9 and TRBJ2-7; 7 positions agree with TRBD2. This CDR3 comprises 16 residues. V was pared by 5 bases and J by 6 bases, with 16 bases of the junction left unmatched. Germline-derived CDR1 and CDR2 are SEHNR and FQNEAQ (reference sequence). CDR3 residues: CASSPAGRLIWAEQYF. CDR3 coding DNA: TGTGCCAGCAGCCCCGCCGGGAGGCTTATTTGGGCCGAGCAGTACTTC. Full variable domain (missing parts from reference TRBV7-9 and TRBJ2-7): DTGVSQNPRHKITKRGQNVTFRCDPISEHNRLYWYRQTLGQGPEFLTYFQNEAQLEKSRLLSDRFSAERPKGSFSTLEIQRTEQGDSAMYLCASSPAGRLIWAEQYFGPGTRLTVT.

J is TRBJ2-5 and V is TRBV25-1; D may be TRBD2 (6 bases). The CDR3 has 15 amino acids. V lost 1 base and J lost 1, with 10 bases in between. Germline CDR1 MGHDK, CDR2 SYGVNS. The CDR3 bases are TGTGCCAGCAGTGAATGGTTTAGCGGCCAAGAGACCCAGTACTTC. Translating it yields CASSEWFSGQETQYF.

The V and J genes are TRBV16 and TRBJ1-5, with 10 bases identical to TRBD1. This CDR3 is built from 16 residues. Germline values: CDR1 KGHSY, CDR2 FQNENV. The J segment lost 1 base and the V segment lost 4 bases, leaving 4 bases of the junction unmatched. This chain's CDR3 is CASSLRQGASNQPQHF. CDR3 in DNA: TGTGCCAGCAGCCTTAGACAGGGGGCCAGCAATCAGCCCCAGCATTTT.

The V and J genes are TRBV28 and TRBJ2-5; 9 bases fit TRBD2. With V trimmed by 5 bases and J by 4 bases, 17 bases remained unmatched. Germline CDR1 MDHEN, CDR2 SYDVKM. This CDR3 is 18 amino acids long. The CDR3 sequence: CASSPPSGGGGAGETQYF. The CDR3 DNA sequence: TGTGCCAGCAGTCCGCCGAGCGGGGGCGGGGGGGCGGGAGAGACCCAGTACTTC.

The rearrangement links TRBV5-4 to TRBJ2-2; 9 bases fit TRBD1. The CDR3 is 14 amino acids. Germline V gene sequence: CDR1 SGHNT, CDR2 YYREEE (reference sequence). After removal of 2 bases from V and 7 bases from J, the junction contained 3 bases not matched to a gene. This CDR3 reads CASSLQGAGGELFF. The CDR3 DNA follows: TGTGCCAGCAGCTTACAGGGGGCAGGCGGGGAGCTGTTTTTT.

V gene TRBV18 combines with J gene TRBJ2-7; a weak D match, TRBD1 (6 bases). V was clipped by 3 bases and J by 2 bases, with 20 bases between them. The germline CDR1 and CDR2 sequences are KGHSH and LQKENI. The CDR3 has 17 amino acids. The CDR3 is CASSPKQGFGDTYEQYF. The CDR3 DNA is TGTGCCAGCTCACCTAAACAGGGCTTCGGGGACACCTACGAGCAGTACTTC. Filled out from reference TRBV18 and TRBJ2-7, the complete variable domain reads NAGVMQNPRHLVRRRGQEARLRCSPMKGHSHVYWYRQLPEEGLKFMVYLQKENIIDESGMPKERFSAEFPKEGPSILRIQQVVRGDSAAYFCASSPKQGFGDTYEQYFGPGTRLTVT.

The chain recombines TRBV28 with TRBJ1-1; 9 bases agree with TRBD1. V gave up 7 bases and J gave up 9 bases; unmatched junction bases: 12. The germline V gene has CDR1 MDHEN and CDR2 SYDVKM. The CDR3 extends over 14 amino acids. The CDR3 loop is CASTQPGQGLKAFF. In nucleotides, the CDR3 is TGTGCCAGCACTCAGCCGGGACAGGGCCTAAAAGCTTTCTTT. Drawing the rest from reference TRBV28 and TRBJ1-1, the complete variable domain is DVKVTQSSRYLVKRTGEKVFLECVQDMDHENMFWYRQDPGLGLRLIYFSYDVKMKEKGDIPEGYSVSREKKERFSLILESASTNQTSMYLCASTQPGQGLKAFFGQGTRLTVV.

The V call is TRBV28, the J call TRBJ2-7; 9 bases agree with TRBD2. Looked up from germline, CDR1 is MDHEN and CDR2 is SYDVKM. After removal of 6 bases from V and 4 bases from J, the junction contained 7 bases not matched to a gene. The CDR3 totals 14 residues. This CDR3 is CASSIGLAIYEQYF. CDR3 nucleotide sequence: TGTGCCAGCAGCATCGGACTAGCGATATACGAGCAGTACTTC.